This T cell receptor (beta chain) derives from a study of blood T cell repertoires in COVID-19. The CDR3 loop spans 11 amino acids. V shed 7 bases and J shed 8 bases, with 6 bases lying between them. The germline V gene encodes CDR1 SNHLY and CDR2 FYNNEI. Repertoires were generated with immunoSEQ multiplex PCR, while TCRdb's copy carries only in-frame clones and drops some. The table lists roughly 400,000 clones, roughly 90% of them singletons. The sequence was obtained from a woman aged 25 to 39 who had recovered from COVID-19. Sequencing was performed on PBMCs or T cells enriched from blood (not recorded which). The rearrangement links TRBV2 to TRBJ1-6; D unresolved. CDR3 residues: CASTEDSPLHF. DNA for the CDR3: TGTGCCAGCACCGAGGATTCACCCCTCCACTTT.